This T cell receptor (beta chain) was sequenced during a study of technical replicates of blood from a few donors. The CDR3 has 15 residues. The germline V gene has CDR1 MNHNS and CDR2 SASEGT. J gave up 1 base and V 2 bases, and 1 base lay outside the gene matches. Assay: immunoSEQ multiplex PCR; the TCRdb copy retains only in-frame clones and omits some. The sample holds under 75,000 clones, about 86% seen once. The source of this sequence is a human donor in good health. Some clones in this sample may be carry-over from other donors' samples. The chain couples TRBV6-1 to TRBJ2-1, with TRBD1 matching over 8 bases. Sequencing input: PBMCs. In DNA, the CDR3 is TGTGCCAGCAGTGAATGGACAGGGTCCTACAATGAGCAGTTCTTC. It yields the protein CASSEWTGSYNEQFF.